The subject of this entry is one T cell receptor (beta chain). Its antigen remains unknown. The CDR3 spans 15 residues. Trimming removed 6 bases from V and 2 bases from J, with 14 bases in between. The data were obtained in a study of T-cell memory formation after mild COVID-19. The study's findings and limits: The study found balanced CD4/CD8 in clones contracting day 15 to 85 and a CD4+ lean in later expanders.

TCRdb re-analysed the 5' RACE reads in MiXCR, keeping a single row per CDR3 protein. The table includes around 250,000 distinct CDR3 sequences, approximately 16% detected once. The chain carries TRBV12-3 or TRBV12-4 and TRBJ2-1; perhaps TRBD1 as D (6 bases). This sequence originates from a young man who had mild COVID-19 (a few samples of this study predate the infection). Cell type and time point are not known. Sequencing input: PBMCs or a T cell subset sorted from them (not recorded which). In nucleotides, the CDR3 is TGTGCCAGCAGCCATGGGGGCGTCACCTACAATGAGCAGTTCTTC. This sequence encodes CASSHGGVTYNEQFF.